This T cell receptor beta chain was captured in a study of cytomegalovirus exposure and HLA in healthy donors. The PCR used 60 Vbeta and 13 Jbeta primers. TCRdb's copy holds only in-frame clones and misses some; the assay was immunoSEQ multiplex PCR. The table has 170,000 or so clones, roughly 79% seen once. The V segment lost 2 bases and the J segment 7 bases; nucleotides outside the gene matches: 9. The CDR3 loop spans 16 amino acids. In germline, CDR1 is MNHEY, CDR2 SMNVEV (reference sequence). The rearrangement joins TRBV27 to TRBJ1-1, with 11 bases lining up with TRBD1. The sample was PBMCs. The clonotype comes from a woman aged 45-60 years in good health and CMV-seropositive. CDR3 sequence (DNA): TGTGCCAGCAGTTTACTCGGGACAGGGGGAACGGGTGAAGCTTTCTTT. This gives the protein CASSLLGTGGTGEAFF.